The clone carrying this TCR beta chain was detected many times. Its antigen remains unknown. Genomic DNA belonging to each subset was distributed in equal measure over several immunoSEQ plates. How the authors handled the data: Because ImmunoSEQ provided only junction sequences with no quality scores, the filtering differed. Assay: immunoSEQ multiplex PCR; the TCRdb copy retains only in-frame clones and omits some. That table supplies the V and J calls and clone size; D and trimming were determined from the DNA. The sample lists about 1 million clones, under 80% occurring once. The data derive from a study of shared clonotypes between healthy human individuals. Overall study context: The cohort had a couple of women and a few men, ages 18 to 49.

Germline CDR1 MNHEY, CDR2 SVGAGI. V dropped 6 bases and J dropped 4; count of bases not matched to a gene: 11. The CDR3 spans 15 residues. Whole-study findings and limits: Exclusively blood specimens were collected; tissue repertoires likely differ.

The TCR sequence derives from a man in his late teens or twenties in good health. Specimen: memory CD4+ T cells sorted from blood. Subset denoted: CD45RA-negative fraction. The chain employs TRBV6-5 and TRBJ1-2, with 7 bases that match TRBD1. The DNA of the CDR3 is TGTGCCAGCAGACCGAGACAGGGTTGGAGCTATGGCTACACCTTC. Translating gives CASRPRQGWSYGYTF.